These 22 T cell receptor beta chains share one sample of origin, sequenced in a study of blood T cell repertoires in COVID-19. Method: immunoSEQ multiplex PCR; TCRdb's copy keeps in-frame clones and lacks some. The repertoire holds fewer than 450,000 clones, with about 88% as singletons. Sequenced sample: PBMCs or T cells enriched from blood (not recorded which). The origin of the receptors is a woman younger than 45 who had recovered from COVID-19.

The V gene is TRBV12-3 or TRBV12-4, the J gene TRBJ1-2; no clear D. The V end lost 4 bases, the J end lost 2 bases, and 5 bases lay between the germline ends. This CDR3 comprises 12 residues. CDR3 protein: CASSYYNYGYTF. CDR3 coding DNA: TGTGCCAGCAGTTACTACAACTATGGCTACACCTTC.

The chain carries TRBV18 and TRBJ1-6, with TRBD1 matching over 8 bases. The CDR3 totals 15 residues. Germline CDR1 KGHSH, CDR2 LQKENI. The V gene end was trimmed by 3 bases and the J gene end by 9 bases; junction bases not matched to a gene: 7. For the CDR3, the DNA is TGTGCCAGCTCACCGGGACAGGTCCGCGGTTCACCCCTCCACTTT. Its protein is CASSPGQVRGSPLHF.

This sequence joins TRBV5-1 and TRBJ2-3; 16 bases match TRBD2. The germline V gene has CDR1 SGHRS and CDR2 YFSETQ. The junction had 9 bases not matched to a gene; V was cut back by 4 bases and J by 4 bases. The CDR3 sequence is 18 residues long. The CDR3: CASSAGTSGGASSDTQYF. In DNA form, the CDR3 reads TGCGCCAGCAGCGCCGGGACTAGCGGGGGGGCGAGTTCAGATACGCAGTATTTT.

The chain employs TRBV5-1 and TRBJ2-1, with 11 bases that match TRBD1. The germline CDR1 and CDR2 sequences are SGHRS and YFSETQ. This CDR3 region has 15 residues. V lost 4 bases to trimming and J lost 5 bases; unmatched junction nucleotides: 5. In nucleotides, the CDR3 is TGCGCCAGCAGCCAAGGACAGGGGGCACACAATGAGCAGTTCTTC. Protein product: CASSQGQGAHNEQFF.

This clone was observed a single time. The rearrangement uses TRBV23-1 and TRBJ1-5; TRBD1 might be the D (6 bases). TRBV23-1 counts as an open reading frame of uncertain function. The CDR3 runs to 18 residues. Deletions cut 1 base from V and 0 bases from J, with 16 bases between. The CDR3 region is CASSQFRETGNSNQPQHF. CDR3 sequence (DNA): TGCGCCAGCAGTCAATTTAGGGAAACAGGGAATAGCAATCAGCCCCAGCATTTT.

The CDR3 DNA follows: TGTGCCAGCCTAACAGACACAGGGGGCCTAGGTTCACCCCTCCACTTT. This sequence encodes CASLTDTGGLGSPLHF. The chain employs TRBV28 and TRBJ1-6; the match to TRBD1 covers 9 bases. The CDR3 runs to 16 residues. Germline V gives CDR1 MDHEN, CDR2 SYDVKM. The V segment lost 8 bases and the J segment 9 bases; nucleotides outside the gene matches: 14.

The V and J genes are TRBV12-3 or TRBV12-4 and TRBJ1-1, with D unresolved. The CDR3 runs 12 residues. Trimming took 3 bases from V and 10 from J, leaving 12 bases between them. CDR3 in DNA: TGTGCCAGCAGTTTTGGTGTCCGGGGAGCTTTCTTT. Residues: CASSFGVRGAFF.

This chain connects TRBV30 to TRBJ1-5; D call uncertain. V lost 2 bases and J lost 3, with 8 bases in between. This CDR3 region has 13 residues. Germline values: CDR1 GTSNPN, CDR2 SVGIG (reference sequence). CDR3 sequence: CAWSYSTNQPQHF. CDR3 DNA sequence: TGTGCCTGGAGTTACAGTACCAATCAGCCCCAGCATTTT.

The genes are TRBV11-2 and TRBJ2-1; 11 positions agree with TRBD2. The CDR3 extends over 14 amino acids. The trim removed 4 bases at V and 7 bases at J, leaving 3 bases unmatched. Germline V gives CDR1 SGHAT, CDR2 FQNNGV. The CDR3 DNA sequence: TGTGCCAGCAGCTCGGGACTAGCGGTAAATGAGCAGTTCTTC. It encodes CASSSGLAVNEQFF.

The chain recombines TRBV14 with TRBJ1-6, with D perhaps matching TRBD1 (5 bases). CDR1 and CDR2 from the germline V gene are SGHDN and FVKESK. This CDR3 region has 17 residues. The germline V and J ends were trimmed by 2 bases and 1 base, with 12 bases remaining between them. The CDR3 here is CASSQTGRVSYNSPLHF. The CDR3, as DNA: TGTGCCAGCAGCCAAACGGGCAGGGTGTCCTATAATTCACCCCTCCACTTT.

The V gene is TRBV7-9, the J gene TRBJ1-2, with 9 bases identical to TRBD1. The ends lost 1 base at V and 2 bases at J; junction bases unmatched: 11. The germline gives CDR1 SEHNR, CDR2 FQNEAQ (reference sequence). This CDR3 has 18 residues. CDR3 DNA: TGTGCCAGCAGCTTAGTGGCCCCGGGACAGGGCCCGAACTATGGCTACACCTTC. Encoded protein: CASSLVAPGQGPNYGYTF.

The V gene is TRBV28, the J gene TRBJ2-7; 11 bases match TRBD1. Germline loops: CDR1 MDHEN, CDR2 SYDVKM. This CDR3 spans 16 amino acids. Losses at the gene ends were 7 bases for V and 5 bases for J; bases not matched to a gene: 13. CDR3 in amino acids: CASNPGGQGVRDEQYF. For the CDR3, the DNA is TGTGCCAGCAACCCCGGGGGACAGGGGGTTCGGGACGAGCAGTACTTC. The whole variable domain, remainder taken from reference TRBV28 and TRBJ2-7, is DVKVTQSSRYLVKRTGEKVFLECVQDMDHENMFWYRQDPGLGLRLIYFSYDVKMKEKGDIPEGYSVSREKKERFSLILESASTNQTSMYLCASNPGGQGVRDEQYFGPGTRLTVT.

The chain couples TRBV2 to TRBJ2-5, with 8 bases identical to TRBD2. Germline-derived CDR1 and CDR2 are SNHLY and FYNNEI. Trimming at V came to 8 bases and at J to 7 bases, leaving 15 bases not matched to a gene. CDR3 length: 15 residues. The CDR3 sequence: CASGSGSGGGGTQYF. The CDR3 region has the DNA TGTGCCAGCGGCTCCGGGAGCGGGGGAGGTGGGACCCAGTACTTC.

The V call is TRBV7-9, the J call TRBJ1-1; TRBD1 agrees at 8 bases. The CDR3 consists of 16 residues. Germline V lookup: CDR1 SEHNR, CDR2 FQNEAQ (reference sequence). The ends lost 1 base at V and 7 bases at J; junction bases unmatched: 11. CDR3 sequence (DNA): TGTGCCAGCAGCTTAGACATCGTAGGACAGGGTCTTGAAGCTTTCTTT. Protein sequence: CASSLDIVGQGLEAFF.

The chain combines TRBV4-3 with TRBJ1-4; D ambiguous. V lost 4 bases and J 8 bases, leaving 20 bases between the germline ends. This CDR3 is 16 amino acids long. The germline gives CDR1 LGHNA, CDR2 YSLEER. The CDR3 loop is CASSPSGGRPGEKLFF. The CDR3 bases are TGCGCCAGCAGCCCGTCTGGAGGGCGGCCCGGGGAAAAACTGTTTTTT.

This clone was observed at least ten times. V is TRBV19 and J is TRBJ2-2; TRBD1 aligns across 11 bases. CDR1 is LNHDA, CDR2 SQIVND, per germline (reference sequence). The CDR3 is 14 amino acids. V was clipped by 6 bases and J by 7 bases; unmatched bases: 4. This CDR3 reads CASSGQGADGELFF. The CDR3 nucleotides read TGTGCCAGTAGCGGACAGGGGGCGGACGGGGAGCTGTTTTTT.

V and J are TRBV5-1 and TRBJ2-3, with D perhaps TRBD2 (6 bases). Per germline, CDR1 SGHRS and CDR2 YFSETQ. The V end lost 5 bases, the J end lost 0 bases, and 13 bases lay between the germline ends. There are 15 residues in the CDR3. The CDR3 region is CASSLRGRSTDTQYF. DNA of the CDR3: TGCGCCAGCAGTTTACGAGGGAGGAGCACAGATACGCAGTATTTT.

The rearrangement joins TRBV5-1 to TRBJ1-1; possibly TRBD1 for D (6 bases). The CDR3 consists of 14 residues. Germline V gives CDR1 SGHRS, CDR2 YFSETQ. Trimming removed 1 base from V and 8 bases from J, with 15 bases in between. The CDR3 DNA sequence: TGCGCCAGCAGCTTGCAACCGGGGCAGGGGGAAGCTTTCTTT. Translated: CASSLQPGQGEAFF.

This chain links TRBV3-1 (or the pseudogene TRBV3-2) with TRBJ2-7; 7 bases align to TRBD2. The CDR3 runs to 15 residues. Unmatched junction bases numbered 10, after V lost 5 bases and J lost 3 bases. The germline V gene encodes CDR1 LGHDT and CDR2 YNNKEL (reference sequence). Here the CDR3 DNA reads TGTGCCAGCAGCTCCCCCGCTTGGGGGGGCTACGAGCAGTACTTC. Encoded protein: CASSSPAWGGYEQYF.

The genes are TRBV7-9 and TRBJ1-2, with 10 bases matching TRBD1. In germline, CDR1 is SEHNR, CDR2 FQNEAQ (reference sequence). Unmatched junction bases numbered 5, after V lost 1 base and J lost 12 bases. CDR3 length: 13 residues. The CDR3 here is CASSLGGQGEHTF. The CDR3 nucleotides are TGTGCCAGCAGCTTAGGAGGACAGGGGGAACACACCTTC.

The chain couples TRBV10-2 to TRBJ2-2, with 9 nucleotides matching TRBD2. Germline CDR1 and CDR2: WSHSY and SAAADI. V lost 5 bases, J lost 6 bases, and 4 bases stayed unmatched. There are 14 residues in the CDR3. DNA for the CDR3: TGCGCCAGCAGTCTTAGCGGGGGAGCCGGGGAGCTGTTTTTT. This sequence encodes CASSLSGGAGELFF.

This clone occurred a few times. The CDR3 region has the DNA TGTGCCAGCAGCTTAGGGGCGCTGGCCTCTGGAAACACCATATATTTT. Its translation is CASSLGALASGNTIYF. The chain recombines TRBV7-8 with TRBJ1-3; no definite D call. The CDR3 contains 16 residues. From germline, CDR1 is SGHVS and CDR2 FQNEAQ. V was trimmed by 1 base and J by 0 bases, leaving 10 bases between them.